This record covers a single T cell receptor (beta chain). This record comes from a study of blood T cell repertoires in COVID-19. The overall study: Acute and convalescent COVID-19 specimens originated in the United States, Italy and Spain. In each case, the material was cDNA or gDNA derived from T cells, B-cell-depleted T cells, or PBMCs.

Recruitment covered about two dozen US areas and drew participants whose ages spanned about 18 to 100 years. In the original processing: Scientists estimated how many nucleated cells there were by amplifying reference gene primers. Method: immunoSEQ multiplex PCR; TCRdb's copy keeps in-frame clones and lacks some. The V and J calls and clone size were taken over from that table, and D and trimming were inferred from the DNA. The sample holds 130,000 to 150,000 clones, around 83% seen once. The origin of this receptor is a woman in her forties or fifties who had been exposed to COVID-19. Sequenced sample: PBMCs or T cells enriched from blood (not recorded which).

CDR3 DNA sequence: TGTGCCAGCAGTTGGGGACAGTCGGGCTACACCTTC. Translated, it gives CASSWGQSGYTF. The chain carries TRBV28 and TRBJ1-2, with 7 bases aligning to TRBD1. The junction had 4 bases not matched to a gene; V was cut back by 4 bases and J by 8 bases. The CDR3 has 12 amino acids. The germline V gene has CDR1 MDHEN and CDR2 SYDVKM.